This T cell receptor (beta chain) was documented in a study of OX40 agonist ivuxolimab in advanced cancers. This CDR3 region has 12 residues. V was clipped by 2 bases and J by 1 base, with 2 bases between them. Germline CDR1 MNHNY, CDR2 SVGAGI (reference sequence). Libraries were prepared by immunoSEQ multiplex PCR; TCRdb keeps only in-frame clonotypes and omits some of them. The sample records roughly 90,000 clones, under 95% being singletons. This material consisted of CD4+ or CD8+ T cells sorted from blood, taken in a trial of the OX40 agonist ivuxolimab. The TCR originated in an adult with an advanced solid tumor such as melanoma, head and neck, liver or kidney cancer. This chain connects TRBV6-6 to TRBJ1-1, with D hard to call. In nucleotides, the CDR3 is TGTGCCAGCAGTTACACGAACACTGAAGCTTTCTTT. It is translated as CASSYTNTEAFF.